This paragraph reports one TCR beta chain. This clonotype has ten or more counts. Which antigen it targets is not known. Base-call qualities are not available, and no considerably larger clone is one nucleotide away. The CDR3 spans 12 residues, from the cysteine through the phenylalanine. Here the CDR3 DNA is all that survives: 36 bases in frame from base 1. A distance of 15 bases separates the germline ends of V and J, which lose 7 bases and 8 bases respectively. Via the germline V gene (reference sequence), CDR1 is DFQATT and CDR2 SNEGSKA. The data derive from a study of CD8 T cells in ankylosing spondylitis (dated by TCRdb to about 2017). Regarding the study in general: The study set out to find disease-linked TCR variants by profiling T cell receptor beta repertoires in ankylosing spondylitis patients and healthy donors. The full study cohort comprised 25 ankylosing spondylitis patients and about 110 healthy donors. Peripheral blood was sampled, and synovial fluid was also collected from ankylosing spondylitis patients. Summary of the overall study and its limitations: In peripheral blood, the disease-linked clones were found at relatively low frequencies and had a CD8+ phenotype. Some motif variants were previously reported in synovial fluid and blood of reactive arthritis patients, suggesting common disease-initiation mechanisms. The disease-linked clones were reported as significantly enriched in matched synovial fluid samples from ankylosing spondylitis patients. Blood from ankylosing spondylitis patients appeared to be characterized by a TCR beta motif made up of 8 or 9 highly homologous amino acid variants.

TCRdb lists the instrument as Illumina HiSeq 2500. Quantitative 5'-RACE with molecular barcodes was used to prepare TCR beta libraries. The original pipeline was this. To identify disease-linked TCR variants, a new computational method was used, one built on a probabilistic model of VDJ rearrangement. TCRdb reprocessed the public reads (quality trimming at Q25 with fastp, clone calling with MiXCR) and kept in-frame beta chains. Rows with one shared CDR3 protein collapse into an entry with the most common genes and DNA. The V and J calls and clone size come from TCRdb's table, not from the authors' own analysis. The sample table holds roughly 38,000 distinct CDR3 sequences, of which about 9.3% were seen once. The ten largest clonotypes hold about 16% of the sample.

The sample consisted of blood, either unsorted or a sorted T cell fraction (not recorded which). This chain joins TRBV20-1 to TRBJ2-4; the D gene cannot be resolved beyond TRBD1 or TRBD2, each matching 6 bases. The sequence came from a male donor with ankylosing spondylitis or in good health (not recorded which). The bases read TGCAGTGTCGGAGGGGGGATTGACATTCAGTACTTC. It specifies CSVGGGIDIQYF.